A selection of T cell receptor beta chains follows, all from one sample in a study of T-cell reconstitution after alpha-beta-depleted transplantation in children. TCRdb reprocessed the PCR reads with MiXCR, giving one entry per CDR3 protein. Here the sample spans fewer than 400,000 distinct CDR3 sequences, 20% being singletons. The material was PBMCs from the stem cell graft donor, obtained from the stem cell graft. The receptors shown here come from a human donor who donated a stem cell graft to a child with acute myeloid leukemia. Both conserved end residues are part of each CDR3. Each record gives: V gene, J gene, clone size, D gene, CDR3 protein, CDR3 DNA. A D gene is named only where the DNA matches it firmly. A clone size is listed for some rows: how often the clone was seen (once, few, many), or a class if it is expanded.

TRBV28	TRBJ2-5	-	-	CASSPTMPETQYF	TGTGCCAGCAGTCCTACGATGCCAGAGACCCAGTACTTC
TRBV12-3/TRBV12-4	TRBJ1-6	-	-	CASRPSGHRNSPLHF	TGTGCCAGCAGGCCTAGCGGACACAGGAATTCACCCCTCCACTTT
TRBV25-1	TRBJ2-7	few	TRBD1	CASRDVVTGGHEQYF	TGTGCCAGCAGAGACGTAGTGACAGGGGGACACGAGCAGTACTTC
TRBV12-3/TRBV12-4	TRBJ2-5	few	TRBD2	CASRVGLAEQETQYF	TGTGCCAGCAGGGTAGGACTAGCGGAACAAGAGACCCAGTACTTC
TRBV19	TRBJ1-3	few	TRBD1	CASLRGQMGNTIYF	TGTGCCAGTCTGAGGGGGCAGATGGGAAACACCATATATTTT
TRBV27	TRBJ1-5	once	-	CASSPLLGGQEPQHF	TGTGCCAGCAGTCCTCTTCTAGGGGGACAAGAGCCCCAGCATTTT
TRBV6-1	TRBJ2-7	few	TRBD2	CASSERAGVPYEQYF	TGTGCCAGCAGTGAAAGGGCGGGAGTCCCCTACGAGCAGTACTTC
TRBV12-3/TRBV12-4	TRBJ1-2	-	TRBD1	CASSLDTGDGYTF	TGTGCCAGCAGTTTAGATACAGGGGACGGCTACACCTTC
TRBV7-6	TRBJ2-1	-	TRBD2	CASSPLPAGAYNEQFF	TGTGCCAGCAGCCCCCTCCCAGCGGGAGCATACAATGAGCAGTTCTTC
TRBV7-3	TRBJ2-7	many	-	CASSLGGGQPYEQYF	TGTGCCAGCAGCTTAGGCGGTGGGCAGCCTTACGAGCAGTACTTC
TRBV29-1	TRBJ2-7	few	-	CSVAGTYEQYF	TGCAGCGTTGCGGGTACCTACGAGCAGTACTTC
TRBV29-1	TRBJ2-1	many	-	CSVEPSWMGLEQFF	TGCAGCGTTGAGCCCAGCTGGATGGGCCTTGAGCAGTTCTTC
TRBV7-9	TRBJ1-1	-	-	CASSLQTGTKAFF	TGTGCCAGCAGCTTACAAACCGGGACCAAAGCTTTCTTT
TRBV20-1	TRBJ1-4	few	-	CSARDLLRSEIATNEKLFF	TGCAGTGCTAGAGATCTTCTCCGTTCAGAAATTGCAACTAATGAAAAACTGTTTTTT
TRBV27	TRBJ2-1	-	TRBD2	CASSYSGMKYNEQFF	TGTGCCAGCAGTTATAGCGGGATGAAGTACAATGAGCAGTTCTTC
TRBV5-1	TRBJ2-7	many	-	CASSRDLSYEQYF	TGCGCCAGCAGCCGGGACCTGAGCTACGAGCAGTACTTC
TRBV7-9	TRBJ2-7	few	-	CASSWQTYEQYF	TGTGCCAGCAGCTGGCAGACCTACGAGCAGTACTTC
TRBV12-3/TRBV12-4	TRBJ2-1	few	TRBD2	CASSFGSGRAPRYYNEQFF	TGTGCCAGCAGTTTTGGTAGCGGGAGGGCTCCGCGTTACTACAATGAGCAGTTCTTC
TRBV12-3/TRBV12-4	TRBJ2-5	-	TRBD2	CASSRTSGVFQETQYF	TGTGCCAGCAGCCGGACTAGCGGCGTTTTCCAAGAGACCCAGTACTTC
TRBV7-2	TRBJ2-7	-	-	CASSAGQIYEQYF	TGTGCCAGCAGCGCAGGACAGATCTACGAGCAGTACTTC
TRBV7-6	TRBJ2-7	-	-	CASSLAPGGGPPGEQYF	TGTGCCAGCAGCTTAGCGCCTGGGGGAGGCCCGCCTGGCGAGCAGTACTTC
TRBV4-3	TRBJ2-1	-	TRBD1	CASSSDRVPYNEQFF	TGCGCCAGCAGCTCTGACAGGGTCCCCTACAATGAGCAGTTCTTC
TRBV28	TRBJ2-3	-	TRBD2	CATWEDSGSGDTQYF	TGTGCCACCTGGGAGGATAGCGGGAGTGGAGATACGCAGTATTTT
TRBV20-1	TRBJ2-3	-	TRBD2	CSARDSGASTDTQYF	TGCAGTGCTAGAGATAGCGGGGCGAGCACAGATACGCAGTATTTT
TRBV27	TRBJ2-1	many	TRBD2	CASSTTSADDNEQFF	TGTGCCAGCAGTACGACTAGCGCGGACGACAATGAGCAGTTCTTC
TRBV7-2	TRBJ2-4	few	TRBD1	CASSLRGPKNIQYF	TGTGCCAGCAGCTTAAGGGGGCCCAAAAACATTCAGTACTTC
TRBV4-2	TRBJ2-3	-	TRBD2	CASSQGTQREKDTQYF	TGTGCCAGCAGCCAAGGTACCCAGCGGGAGAAAGATACGCAGTATTTT
TRBV7-9	TRBJ1-2	few	-	CASSLNTATNYGYTF	TGTGCCAGCAGCTTAAACACAGCAACCAACTATGGCTACACCTTC
TRBV20-1	TRBJ1-1	few	-	CSALDKNTEAFF	TGCAGTGCTTTGGACAAAAACACTGAAGCTTTCTTT
TRBV7-2	TRBJ2-5	-	-	CASSLGLAQYF	TGTGCCAGCAGCTTGGGGTTGGCCCAGTACTTC
TRBV12-3/TRBV12-4	TRBJ1-2	-	-	CASTRIGGGYTF	TGTGCCAGCACCCGTATAGGAGGAGGCTACACCTTC